These 5 T cell receptor beta chains were all obtained from the same sample, sequenced in a study of post-analysis software for immune sequencing data. Study-wide points: Patients carried roughly 5 TRBV segments more frequently than controls did, and TRBV5-6, TRBV5-1 and TRBV20-1 were among them.

No antigen is known for these receptors. Tagging with unique molecular identifiers was a feature of the TCR beta cDNA libraries. TCRdb passed the PCR reads through MiXCR, listing each CDR3 protein once. This sample carries about 820,000 distinct CDR3 sequences, 53% of them seen once, and the ten largest clones take approximately 4.3%. The sequencing input was blood. The receptors derive from a girl between 5 and 17 years old with multiple sclerosis.

This rearrangement joins TRBV4-1 to TRBJ2-7, with 7 nucleotides matching TRBD1. V shed 0 bases and J 3 bases; nucleotides not matched to a gene: 2. The CDR3 contains 14 residues. From germline, CDR1 is MGHRA and CDR2 YSYEKL. DNA for the CDR3: TGCGCCAGCAGCCAAGACAGGGGGAACTACGAGCAGTACTTC. Translated, it gives CASSQDRGNYEQYF.

This chain uses TRBV7-3 with TRBJ2-1; the match to TRBD2 covers 7 bases. CDR3 length equals 16 residues. Trimming at V came to 5 bases and at J to 5 bases, leaving 12 bases not matched to a gene. Germline V gene data show CDR1 as SGHTA and CDR2 as FQGTGA. The CDR3, as DNA: TGTGCCAGCAGCCCGCATCTAGCGGAGATCGACAATGAGCAGTTCTTC. It is translated as CASSPHLAEIDNEQFF.

The chain links TRBV4-1 to TRBJ2-1; D possibly uses TRBD1 or TRBD2 (5 bases each). Germline loops: CDR1 MGHRA, CDR2 YSYEKL. CDR3 size: 15 residues. V was pared by 0 bases and J by 8 bases, with 14 bases between. The chain's CDR3 is CASSQDRTSRDEQFF. The CDR3 bases are TGCGCCAGCAGCCAAGATCGGACTTCCAGGGATGAGCAGTTCTTC.

The CDR3 spells CSASQGTPSYNEQFF. In nucleotides, the CDR3 is TGCAGTGCTAGTCAAGGGACACCTTCCTACAATGAGCAGTTCTTC. The chain combines TRBV20-1 with TRBJ2-1, with D maybe TRBD1 (6 bases). V was cut by 3 bases and J by 1 base, with 13 bases left in between. The CDR3 sequence is 15 residues long. Looked up from germline, CDR1 is DFQATT and CDR2 is SNEGSKA (reference sequence).

The chain recombines TRBV6-4 with TRBJ1-1; 11 bases match TRBD1. Germline values: CDR1 MRHNA, CDR2 SNTAGT. This CDR3 is built from 14 residues. Germline trimming cut 3 bases from V and 6 bases from J; bases unmatched to any gene: 3. The chain's CDR3 is CASSDGQGAAEAFF. In nucleotides, the CDR3 is TGTGCCAGCAGTGATGGACAGGGGGCCGCTGAAGCTTTCTTT.